The sequence of this T cell receptor (beta chain) was determined in a study of T-cell reconstitution after alpha-beta-depleted transplantation in children. The CDR3 consists of 13 residues. Germline V CDR1 and CDR2: DFQATT, SNEGSKA (reference sequence). This clonotype was picked up a small number of times. Its matching antigen is unknown. Broader study findings: The high TCRbeta diversity at day 60 in some patients came from surviving recipient T cells and thymic progenitors. At one year after transplant, newly produced T cells mostly accounted for T-cell counts and diversity. Expanded graft clones, several hundred of them, were reportedly the source of alpha-beta T cells about two months after transplant.

Unique molecular identifiers were incorporated during preparation of the TCRbeta library. TCRdb reprocessed the PCR reads via MiXCR and lists one record per CDR3 protein. The data show almost 600,000 distinct CDR3 sequences, with 20% to 30% seen just once and 30% to 40% held by the top ten. The chain has TRBV20-1 and TRBJ1-2; 9 nucleotides agree with TRBD1. The receptor comes from a boy under two years old with Wiskott-Aldrich syndrome, due to receive a stem cell transplant. The sequencing here drew on PBMCs, taken before TCRalphabeta/CD19-depleted stem cell transplant. The CDR3 DNA reads TGCAGCCCGCAGGCCGGGACAGGGTATGGCTACACCTTC. Encoded protein: CSPQAGTGYGYTF.